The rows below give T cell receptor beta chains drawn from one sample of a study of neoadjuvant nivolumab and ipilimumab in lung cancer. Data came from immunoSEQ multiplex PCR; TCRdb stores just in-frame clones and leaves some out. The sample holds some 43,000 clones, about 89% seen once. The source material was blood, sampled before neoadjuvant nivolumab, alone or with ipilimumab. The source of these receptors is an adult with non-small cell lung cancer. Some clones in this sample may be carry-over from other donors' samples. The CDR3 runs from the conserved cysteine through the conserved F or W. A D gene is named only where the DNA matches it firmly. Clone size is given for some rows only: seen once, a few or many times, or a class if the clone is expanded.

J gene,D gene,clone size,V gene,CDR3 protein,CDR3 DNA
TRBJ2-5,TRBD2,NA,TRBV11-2,CASSLGLRGTSQETQYF,TGTGCCAGCAGCTTAGGTCTGAGGGGGACTAGCCAAGAGACCCAGTACTTC
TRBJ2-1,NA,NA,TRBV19,CASSIDPNFNEQFF,TGTGCCAGTAGTATCGACCCTAACTTTAATGAGCAGTTCTTC
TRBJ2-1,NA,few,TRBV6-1,CASSEISASREQFF,TGTGCCAGCAGTGAAATTAGCGCTTCTAGGGAGCAGTTCTTC
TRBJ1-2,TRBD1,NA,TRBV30,CAWSVPRRQGRDYGYTF,TGTGCCTGGAGTGTACCCCGCAGACAGGGAAGAGACTATGGCTACACCTTC
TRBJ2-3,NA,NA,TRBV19,CASSIYPRTDTQYF,TGTGCCAGTAGCATCTACCCAAGGACAGATACGCAGTATTTT
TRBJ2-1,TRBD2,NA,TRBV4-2,CASTLVGLAGAYNEQFF,TGTGCCAGCACCCTGGTAGGACTAGCGGGAGCCTACAATGAGCAGTTCTTC
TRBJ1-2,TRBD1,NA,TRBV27,CASRPWTGGLYGYTF,TGTGCCAGCAGACCCTGGACAGGGGGGCTTTATGGCTACACCTTC
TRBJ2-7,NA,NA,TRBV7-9,CASSSQTGRYEQYF,TGTGCCAGCAGCTCTCAGACAGGGAGGTACGAGCAGTACTTC
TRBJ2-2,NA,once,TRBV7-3,CASSRQGGAPNTGELFF,TGTGCCAGCAGCCGCCAGGGGGGCGCTCCGAACACCGGGGAGCTGTTTTTT
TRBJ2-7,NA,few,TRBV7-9,CASSLAWGRHEQYF,TGTGCCAGCAGCTTAGCATGGGGCAGACACGAGCAGTACTTC
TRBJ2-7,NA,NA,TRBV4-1,CASSQDSGGYRGEQYF,TGCGCCAGCAGCCAAGATTCCGGGGGATACAGAGGCGAGCAGTACTTC
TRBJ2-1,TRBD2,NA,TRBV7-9,CASSFPRRLAVYNEQFF,TGTGCCAGCAGCTTTCCTCGACGGCTAGCGGTCTACAATGAGCAGTTCTTC
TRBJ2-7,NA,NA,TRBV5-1,CASSWASDSYEQYF,TGCGCCAGCAGCTGGGCTAGCGACTCCTACGAGCAGTACTTC
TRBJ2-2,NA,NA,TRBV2,CASSNLPGAGELFF,TGTGCCAGCAGCAACCTCCCAGGCGCCGGGGAGCTGTTTTTT
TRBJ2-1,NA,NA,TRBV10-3,CAISEGQSDNEQFF,TGTGCCATCAGTGAGGGGCAGAGCGACAATGAGCAGTTCTTC
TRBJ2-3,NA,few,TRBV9,CASSVGGTDTQYF,TGTGCCAGCAGCGTAGGAGGGACAGATACGCAGTATTTT